This note documents a single T cell receptor (beta chain) sequence. The data originate from a study of technical replicates of blood from a few donors. The method was immunoSEQ multiplex PCR; TCRdb's version includes in-frame clones alone and lacks a portion of them. Of 55,000 to 80,000 clones listed, more than 95% are singletons. V lost 2 bases to trimming and J lost 4 bases; unmatched junction nucleotides: 8. The CDR3 is 16 residues long. In germline, CDR1 is MNHEY, CDR2 SVGAGI. The TCR originated in a human donor in good health. The chain joins TRBV6-5 to TRBJ2-3, with 8 bases fitting TRBD1. The sequenced sample was T cells isolated from PBMCs. DNA for the CDR3: TGTGCCAGCAGTTACCGCGGACAGGGATCCGCAGATACGCAGTATTTT. As protein: CASSYRGQGSADTQYF.